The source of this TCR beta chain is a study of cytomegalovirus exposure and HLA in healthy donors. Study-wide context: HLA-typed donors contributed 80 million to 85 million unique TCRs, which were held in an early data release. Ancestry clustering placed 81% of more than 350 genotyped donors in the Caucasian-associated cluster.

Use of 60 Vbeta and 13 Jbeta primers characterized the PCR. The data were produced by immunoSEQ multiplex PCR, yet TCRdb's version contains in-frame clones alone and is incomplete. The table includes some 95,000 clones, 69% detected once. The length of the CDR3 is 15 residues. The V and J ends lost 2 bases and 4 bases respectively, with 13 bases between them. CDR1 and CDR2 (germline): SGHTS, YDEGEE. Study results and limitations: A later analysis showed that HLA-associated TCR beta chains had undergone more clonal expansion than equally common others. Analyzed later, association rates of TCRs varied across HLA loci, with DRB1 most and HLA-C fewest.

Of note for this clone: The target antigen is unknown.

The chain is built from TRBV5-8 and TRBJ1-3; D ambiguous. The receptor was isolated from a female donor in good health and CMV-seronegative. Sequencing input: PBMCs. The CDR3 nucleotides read TGTGCCAGCAGCTTTTCCGTGGGCCGGGGAAACACCATATATTTT. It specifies CASSFSVGRGNTIYF.